The clone carrying this T cell receptor (beta chain) has more than one count but fewer than ten. Its antigen remains unknown. The donors were members of the validation cohort, which comprised about 120 subjects and was separate from the first cohort of fewer than 700 subjects. Profiling relied on immunoSEQ multiplex PCR, and the TCRdb table lists in-frame clones only, not all of them. The table has over 200,000 clones, roughly 85% seen once. This specimen comes from a study of cytomegalovirus exposure and HLA in healthy donors. Across the study: The approximately 120 validation repertoires were reported in a later analysis to have been generated on the same platform as the approximately 600 first-cohort repertoires.

Study-wide points: Later, an analysis found that TCR clusters from the first cohort tended to co-occur in the 120 validation repertoires. Cytomegalovirus-associated status was assigned to 164 TCR beta chains.

V was trimmed by 3 bases and J by 3 bases, leaving 8 bases between them. The CDR3 has 13 residues. Germline V gene sequence: CDR1 KGHSH, CDR2 LQKENI. The material sequenced was PBMCs. This receptor was taken from a woman under 30 in good health and CMV-seronegative. This sequence joins TRBV18 and TRBJ1-1; the D is unclear. CDR3 sequence reads: CASSPRQYTEAFF. CDR3 in DNA: TGTGCCAGCTCACCCCGACAATACACTGAAGCTTTCTTT.